This paragraph covers one T cell receptor beta chain sequence. Its antigen is not known. A TCRbeta library incorporating unique molecular identifiers was prepared. TCRdb redid the calling of the PCR reads with MiXCR, one entry per CDR3 protein. The data hold about 580,000 distinct CDR3 sequences, with around 23% observed a single time. This specimen comes from a study of T-cell reconstitution after alpha-beta-depleted transplantation in children. Whole-study results and caveats: Counts and diversity of T cells one year after transplant came mostly from newly produced T cells.

CDR1 and CDR2 from the germline V gene are SGHAT and FQNNGV. The CDR3 is 18 residues long. V was pared by 1 base and J by 1 base, with 9 bases of the junction left unmatched. The clonotype was recovered from a boy under two years old who had a stem cell transplant for acute myeloid leukemia, so the T cells may come from the graft donor. The material sequenced was PBMCs, mostly from graft donor cells, taken 360 days after TCRalphabeta/CD19-depleted stem cell transplant. The rearrangement joins TRBV11-2 to TRBJ2-5, with TRBD2 matching 10 bases. In DNA form, the CDR3 reads TGTGCCAGCAGCTTAGGGGCTAGCGGGGGCCCTCTCCAAGAGACCCAGTACTTC. This encodes CASSLGASGGPLQETQYF.